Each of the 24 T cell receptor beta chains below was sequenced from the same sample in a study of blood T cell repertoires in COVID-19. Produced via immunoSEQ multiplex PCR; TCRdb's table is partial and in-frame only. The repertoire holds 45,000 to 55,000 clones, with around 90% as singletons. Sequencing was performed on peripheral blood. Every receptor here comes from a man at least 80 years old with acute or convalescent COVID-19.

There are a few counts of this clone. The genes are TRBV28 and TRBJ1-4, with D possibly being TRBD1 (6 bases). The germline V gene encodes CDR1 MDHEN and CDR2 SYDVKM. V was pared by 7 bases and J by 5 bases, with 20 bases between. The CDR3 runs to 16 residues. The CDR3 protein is CASTGGGFAQNEKLFF. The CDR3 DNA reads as TGTGCCAGCACTGGGGGCGGCTTCGCCCAAAATGAAAAACTGTTTTTT.

The CDR3 DNA reads as TGTGCCAGCAGCTGGAGGACAGGGGTCGGCGGCGAGCAGTACTTC. This gives the protein CASSWRTGVGGEQYF. The rearrangement links TRBV5-4 to TRBJ2-7; 9 bases agree with TRBD1. J lost 6 bases, V lost 3 bases, and 10 bases had no gene match. CDR3 length equals 15 residues. Germline-derived CDR1 and CDR2 are SGHNT and YYREEE (reference sequence).

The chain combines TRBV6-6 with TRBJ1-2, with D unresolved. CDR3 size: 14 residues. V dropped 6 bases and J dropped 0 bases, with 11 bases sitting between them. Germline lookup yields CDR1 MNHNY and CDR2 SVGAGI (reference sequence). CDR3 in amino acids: CASSISRANYGYTF. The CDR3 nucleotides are TGTGCCAGCAGCATCTCCCGGGCTAACTATGGCTACACCTTC.

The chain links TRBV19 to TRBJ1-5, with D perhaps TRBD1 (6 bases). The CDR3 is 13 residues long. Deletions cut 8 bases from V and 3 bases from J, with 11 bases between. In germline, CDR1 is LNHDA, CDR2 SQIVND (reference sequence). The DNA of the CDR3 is TGTGCCAGTGAGGGACACAACAATCAGCCCCAGCATTTT. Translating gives CASEGHNNQPQHF.

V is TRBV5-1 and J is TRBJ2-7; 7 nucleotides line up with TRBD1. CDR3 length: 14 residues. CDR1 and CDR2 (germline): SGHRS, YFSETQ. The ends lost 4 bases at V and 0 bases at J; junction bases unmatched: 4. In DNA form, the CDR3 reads TGCGCCAGCAGCCCGGACAGGCGCTCCTACGAGCAGTACTTC. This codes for CASSPDRRSYEQYF.

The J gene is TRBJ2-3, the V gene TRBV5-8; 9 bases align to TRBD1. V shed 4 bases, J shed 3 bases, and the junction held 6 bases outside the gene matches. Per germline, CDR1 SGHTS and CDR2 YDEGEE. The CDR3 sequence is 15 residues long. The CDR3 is CASSRGQGGTDTQYF. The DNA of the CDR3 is TGTGCCAGCAGCAGGGGACAGGGCGGAACAGATACGCAGTATTTT.

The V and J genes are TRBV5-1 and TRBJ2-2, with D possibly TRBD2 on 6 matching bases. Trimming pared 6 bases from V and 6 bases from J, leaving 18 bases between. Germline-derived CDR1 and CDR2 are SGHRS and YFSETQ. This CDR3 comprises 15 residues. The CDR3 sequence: CASTLSGSGAGELFF. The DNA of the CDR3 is TGCGCCAGCACCCTTAGCGGAAGTGGAGCCGGGGAGCTGTTTTTT. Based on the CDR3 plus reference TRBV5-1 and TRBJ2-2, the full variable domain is KAGVTQTPRYLIKTRGQQVTLSCSPISGHRSVSWYQQTPGQGLQFLFEYFSETQRNKGNFPGRFSGRQFSNSRSEMNVSTLELGDSALYLCASTLSGSGAGELFFGEGSRLTVL.

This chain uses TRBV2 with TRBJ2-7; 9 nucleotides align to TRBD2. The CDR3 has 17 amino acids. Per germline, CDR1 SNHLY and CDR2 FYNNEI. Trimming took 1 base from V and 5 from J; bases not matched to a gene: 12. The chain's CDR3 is CASSEGWGPAGGDEQYF. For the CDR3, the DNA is TGTGCCAGCAGTGAAGGATGGGGTCCAGCGGGGGGCGACGAGCAGTACTTC. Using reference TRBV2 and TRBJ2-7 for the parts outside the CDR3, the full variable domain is EPEVTQTPSHQVTQMGQEVILRCVPISNHLYFYWYRQILGQKVEFLVSFYNNEISEKSEIFDDQFSVERPDGSNFTLKIRSTKLEDSAMYFCASSEGWGPAGGDEQYFGPGTRLTVT.

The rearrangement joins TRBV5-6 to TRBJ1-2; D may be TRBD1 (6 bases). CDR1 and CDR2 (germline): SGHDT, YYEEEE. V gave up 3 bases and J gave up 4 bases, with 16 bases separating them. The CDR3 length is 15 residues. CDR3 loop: CASSWDTESFYGYTF. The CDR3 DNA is TGTGCCAGCAGCTGGGACACCGAAAGCTTCTATGGCTACACCTTC.

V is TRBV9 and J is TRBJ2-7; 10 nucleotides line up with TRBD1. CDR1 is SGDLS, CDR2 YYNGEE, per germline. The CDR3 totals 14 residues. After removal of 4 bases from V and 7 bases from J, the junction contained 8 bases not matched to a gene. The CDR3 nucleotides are TGTGCCAGCAGCTTTGGACAGGGGGTTGGGGAGCAGTACTTC. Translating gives CASSFGQGVGEQYF.

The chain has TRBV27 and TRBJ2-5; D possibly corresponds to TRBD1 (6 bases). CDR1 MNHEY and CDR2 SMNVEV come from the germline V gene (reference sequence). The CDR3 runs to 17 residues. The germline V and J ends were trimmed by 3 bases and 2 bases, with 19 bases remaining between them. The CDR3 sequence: CASSFGQGRTLQETQYF. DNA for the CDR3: TGTGCCAGCAGTTTCGGGCAGGGGCGGACTTTACAAGAGACCCAGTACTTC.

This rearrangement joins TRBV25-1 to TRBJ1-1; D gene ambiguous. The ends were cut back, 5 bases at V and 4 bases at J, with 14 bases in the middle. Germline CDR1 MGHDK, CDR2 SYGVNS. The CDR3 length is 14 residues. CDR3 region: CASSNAGLATEAFF. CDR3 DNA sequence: TGTGCCAGCAGTAACGCAGGACTCGCCACTGAAGCTTTCTTT. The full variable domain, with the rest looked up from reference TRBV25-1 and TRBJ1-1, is EADIYQTPRYLVIGTGKKITLECSQTMGHDKMYWYQQDPGMELHLIHYSYGVNSTEKGDLSSESTVSRIRTEHFPLTLESARPSHTSQYLCASSNAGLATEAFFGQGTRLTVV.

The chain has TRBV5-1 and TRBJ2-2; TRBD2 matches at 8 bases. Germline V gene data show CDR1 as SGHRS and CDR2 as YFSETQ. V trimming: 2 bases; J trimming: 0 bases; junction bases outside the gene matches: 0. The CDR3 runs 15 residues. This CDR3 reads CASSLLAANTGELFF. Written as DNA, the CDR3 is TGCGCCAGCAGCTTACTAGCGGCGAACACCGGGGAGCTGTTTTTT.

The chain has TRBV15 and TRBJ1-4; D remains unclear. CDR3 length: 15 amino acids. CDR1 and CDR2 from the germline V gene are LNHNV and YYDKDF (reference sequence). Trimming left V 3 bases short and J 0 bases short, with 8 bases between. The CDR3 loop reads CATSSTSSTNEKLFF. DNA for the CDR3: TGTGCCACCAGCAGTACATCCTCAACTAATGAAAAACTGTTTTTT.

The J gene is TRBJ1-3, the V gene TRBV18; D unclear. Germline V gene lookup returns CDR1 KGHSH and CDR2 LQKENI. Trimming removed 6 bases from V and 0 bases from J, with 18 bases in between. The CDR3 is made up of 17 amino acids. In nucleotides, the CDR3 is TGTGCCAGCTCCCTTGGTTATACGGTTAGCTCTGGAAACACCATATATTTT. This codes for CASSLGYTVSSGNTIYF.

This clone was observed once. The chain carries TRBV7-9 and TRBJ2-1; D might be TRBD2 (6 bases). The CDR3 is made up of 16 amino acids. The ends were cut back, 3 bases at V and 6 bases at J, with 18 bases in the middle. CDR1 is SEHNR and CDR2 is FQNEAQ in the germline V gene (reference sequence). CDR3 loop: CASSFTNGGVSNEQFF. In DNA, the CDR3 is TGTGCCAGCAGCTTTACTAACGGGGGAGTCAGCAATGAGCAGTTCTTC.

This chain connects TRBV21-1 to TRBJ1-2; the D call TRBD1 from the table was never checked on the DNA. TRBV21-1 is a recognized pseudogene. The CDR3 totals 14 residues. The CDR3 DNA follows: TGTGCCAGCACCGCAGGGTACTCTAACTATGGCTACACCTTC. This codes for CASTAGYSNYGYTF.

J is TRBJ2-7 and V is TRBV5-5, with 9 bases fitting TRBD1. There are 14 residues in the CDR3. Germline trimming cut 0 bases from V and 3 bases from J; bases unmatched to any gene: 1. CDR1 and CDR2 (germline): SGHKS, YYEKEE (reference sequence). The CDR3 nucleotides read TGTGCCAGCAGCTTGGAGGACAGGGGCTACGAGCAGTACTTC. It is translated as CASSLEDRGYEQYF.

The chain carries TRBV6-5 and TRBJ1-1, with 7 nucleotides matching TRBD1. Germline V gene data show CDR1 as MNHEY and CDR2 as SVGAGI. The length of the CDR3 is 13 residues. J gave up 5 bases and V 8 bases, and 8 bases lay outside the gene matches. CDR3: CASSFGRGTEAFF. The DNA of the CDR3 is TGTGCCAGCTCCTTTGGCAGGGGGACTGAAGCTTTCTTT.

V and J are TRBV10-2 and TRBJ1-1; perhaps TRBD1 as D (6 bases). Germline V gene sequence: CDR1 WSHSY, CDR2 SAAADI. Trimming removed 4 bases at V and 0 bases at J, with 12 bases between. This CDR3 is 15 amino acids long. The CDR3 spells CASSVGGHLNTEAFF. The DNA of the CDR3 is TGCGCCAGCAGTGTAGGGGGACATCTGAACACTGAAGCTTTCTTT.

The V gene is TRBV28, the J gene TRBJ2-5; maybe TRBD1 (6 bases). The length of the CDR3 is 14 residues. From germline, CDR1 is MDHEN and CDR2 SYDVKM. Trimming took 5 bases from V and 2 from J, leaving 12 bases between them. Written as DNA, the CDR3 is TGTGCCAGCAGTCACCAGGGGATACAAGAGACCCAGTACTTC. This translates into CASSHQGIQETQYF.

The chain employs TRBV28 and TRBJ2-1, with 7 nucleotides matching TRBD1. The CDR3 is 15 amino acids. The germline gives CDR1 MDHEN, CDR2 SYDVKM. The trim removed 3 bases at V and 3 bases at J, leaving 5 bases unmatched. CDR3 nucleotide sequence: TGTGCCAGCAGTTTGGGGGCAGGGGGCTACAATGAGCAGTTCTTC. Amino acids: CASSLGAGGYNEQFF.

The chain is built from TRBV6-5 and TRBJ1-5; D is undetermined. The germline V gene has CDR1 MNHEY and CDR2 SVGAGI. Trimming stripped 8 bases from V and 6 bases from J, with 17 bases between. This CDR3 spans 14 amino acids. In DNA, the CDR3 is TGTGCCAGCGGAGAGGTTAGTGCGGGTCAGCCCCAGCATTTT. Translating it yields CASGEVSAGQPQHF.

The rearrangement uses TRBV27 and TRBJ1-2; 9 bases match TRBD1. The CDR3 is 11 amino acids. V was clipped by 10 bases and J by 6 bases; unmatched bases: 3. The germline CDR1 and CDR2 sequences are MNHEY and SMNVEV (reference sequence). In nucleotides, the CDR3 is TGTGCCACCACAGGGGGCGATGGCTACACCTTC. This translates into CATTGGDGYTF.